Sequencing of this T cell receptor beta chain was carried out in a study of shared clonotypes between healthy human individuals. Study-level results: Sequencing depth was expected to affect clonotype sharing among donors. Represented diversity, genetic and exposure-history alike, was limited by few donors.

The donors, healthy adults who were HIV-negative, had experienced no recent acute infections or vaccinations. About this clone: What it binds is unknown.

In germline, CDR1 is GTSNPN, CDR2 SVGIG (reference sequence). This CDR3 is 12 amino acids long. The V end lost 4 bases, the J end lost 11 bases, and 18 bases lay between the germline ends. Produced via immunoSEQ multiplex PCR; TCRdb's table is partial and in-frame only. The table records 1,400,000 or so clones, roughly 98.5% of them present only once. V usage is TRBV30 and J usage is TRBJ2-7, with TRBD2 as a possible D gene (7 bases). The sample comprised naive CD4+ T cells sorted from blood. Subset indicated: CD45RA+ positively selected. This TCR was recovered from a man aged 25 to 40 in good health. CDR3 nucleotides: TGTGCCTGGATGGGAAGGGGGGGGACGGAGTACTTC. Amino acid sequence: CAWMGRGGTEYF. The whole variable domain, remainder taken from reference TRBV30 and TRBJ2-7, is SQTIHQWPATLVQPVGSPLSLECTVEGTSNPNLYWYRQAAGRGLQLLFYSVGIGQISSEVPQNLSASRPQDRQFILSSKKLLLSDSGFYLCAWMGRGGTEYFGPGTRLTVT.